Listed below are T cell receptor beta chains from one sample, sequenced in a study of shared clonotypes between healthy human individuals. Some clones are missing from TCRdb's copy, which holds only in-frame ones; the method was immunoSEQ multiplex PCR. The top ten hold 0.3% of the sample, which has under 600,000 clones, roughly 98% seen once. Sequencing used naive CD8+ T cells sorted from blood. The receptors here all came from a young man in good health. CDR3s leave out the opening cysteine and the closing phenylalanine or tryptophan. The order of the fields is J gene, clone size, CDR3 length, V gene, CDR3 protein. Size tells how often a clone was seen (once, few, many) or the class of an expanded clone, and some rows leave it out.

. | . | 13 | TRBV7-9 | ASSLEPGTGDEQY
TRBJ1-1 | . | 11 | TRBV7-6 | ASSLERYTEAF
TRBJ2-7 | once | 12 | TRBV28 | ASSSLQGAREQY
TRBJ2-6 | . | 12 | TRBV9 | ASSRESGANVLT
TRBJ1-3 | . | 12 | TRBV7-9 | ARQQLTSGNTIY
TRBJ2-4 | . | 10 | TRBV10-2 | ASRAGLDIQY
TRBJ2-7 | . | 11 | TRBV13 | ASSSTRTYEQY
TRBJ2-3 | . | 17 | TRBV7-9 | ASSFETRLAGGRADTQY
TRBJ2-7 | . | 12 | TRBV10-3 | AISGGTSFYEQY
TRBJ2-7 | . | 11 | TRBV4-1 | ASSQASGYEQY
TRBJ1-1 | . | 12 | TRBV7-9 | ASSLAGGEGEAF
TRBJ2-2 | once | 14 | TRBV6-1 | ASSADTETRTGELF
TRBJ2-7 | . | 13 | TRBV5-6 | ASSLNGQGSYEQY
TRBJ2-7 | . | 11 | TRBV29-1 | SVEMASSYEQY
TRBJ2-2 | . | 12 | TRBV19 | ASSPRGPTGELF
TRBJ2-3 | . | 14 | TRBV27 | ASSLMRAQNTDTQY
TRBJ1-2 | . | 13 | TRBV27 | ASSPGTGAGYGYT
TRBJ2-7 | . | 13 | TRBV6-5 | ASSYSTGRIYEQY
TRBJ2-5 | . | 12 | TRBV11-2 | ASSRGESEETQY
TRBJ2-7 | . | 12 | TRBV11-3 | ASSEAGSSYEQY
TRBJ1-2 | . | 10 | TRBV29-1 | SVDRVIYGYT
TRBJ1-5 | . | 12 | TRBV27 | ASSVHRAYQPQH
TRBJ2-1 | . | 14 | TRBV5-1 | ASSPSGEVSPNEQF
TRBJ2-1 | . | 11 | TRBV7-3 | ASSFSPANEQF
TRBJ2-1 | . | 13 | TRBV14 | ASSRRTEGPNEQF
TRBJ2-7 | . | 12 | TRBV7-6 | ASSSPDNSYEQY
TRBJ2-7 | . | 13 | TRBV7-6 | ASSLSRTPDYEQY
TRBJ2-1 | . | 13 | TRBV29-1 | SGEGGKATYNEQF
TRBJ2-5 | . | 14 | TRBV11-2 | ASSLDGSGRSETQY
TRBJ2-2 | . | 16 | TRBV5-1 | ASSLGSETGVNTGELF
TRBJ2-7 | . | 13 | TRBV9 | ASSVGGGVTYEQY
TRBJ1-5 | . | 13 | TRBV28 | ASSVRTGLNQPQH